Following are 19 T cell receptor beta chains from one sample sequenced in a study of beta chain features in type 1 diabetes. The isolated RNA, all of it, was reverse transcribed, so expressed TCRB transcripts were what got sequenced. Sequencing was performed with immunoSEQ multiplex PCR; in TCRdb, only in-frame clones are kept and a portion is missing. Counted here are about 660,000 clones, around 15% occurring once; the ten biggest clones make up just under 0.04%. Antigens for these TCRs are unknown. Study-wide findings and caveats: People with Type 1 diabetes carried modestly yet significantly shorter TCRB CDR3s in all four CD4+ subsets.

The sequenced sample was naive CD4+ T cells from blood. The receptors originated from a man in his late teens or twenties with type 1 diabetes.

This clone came up a few times. The chain has TRBV11-2 and TRBJ1-5; D is unclear. Trimming took 0 bases from V and 4 from J, leaving 16 bases between them. The CDR3 extends over 17 amino acids. Germline loops: CDR1 SGHAT, CDR2 FQNNGV. CDR3 residues: CASSLDLREARNQPQHF. The CDR3 bases are TGTGCCAGCAGCTTAGACCTCAGAGAGGCGAGGAATCAGCCCCAGCATTTT.

For this clone: Distinct nucleotide sequences in the sample also encode this CDR3. This chain links TRBV30 with TRBJ2-1; D not certain. Trimming took off 0 bases at V and 6 bases at J, with 6 bases between the two ends. The CDR3 is 12 amino acids. Germline V gives CDR1 GTSNPN, CDR2 SVGIG (reference sequence). CDR3 sequence reads: CAWSVLGNEQFF. The CDR3 coding sequence is TGTGCCTGGAGTGTACTTGGCAATGAGCAGTTCTTC.

The J gene is TRBJ2-7, the V gene TRBV5-6; TRBD1 aligns across 9 bases. J was trimmed by 4 bases and V by 6 bases; bases with no gene match: 11. CDR3 length: 15 residues. CDR1 SGHDT and CDR2 YYEEEE come from the germline V gene. The CDR3 nucleotides read TGTGCCAGCACCTTTGCCGGGACAGGGATTTACGAGCAGTACTTC. Translated, it gives CASTFAGTGIYEQYF. Filled out from reference TRBV5-6 and TRBJ2-7, the complete variable domain reads DAGVTQSPTHLIKTRGQQVTLRCSPKSGHDTVSWYQQALGQGPQFIFQYYEEEERQRGNFPDRFSGHQFPNYSSELNVNALLLGDSALYLCASTFAGTGIYEQYFGPGTRLTVT.

This clone was detected only a few times. The rearrangement links TRBV10-3 to TRBJ1-2; D gene uncertain. Germline assignment: CDR1 ENHRY and CDR2 SYGVKD. V was pared by 2 bases and J by 4 bases, with 11 bases between. CDR3 size: 14 residues. The CDR3 protein is CAISETHLTYGYTF. CDR3 bases: TGTGCCATCAGTGAGACCCACCTAACCTATGGCTACACCTTC.

This sequence joins TRBV29-1 and TRBJ2-1, with D possibly matching TRBD2 (5 bases). The CDR3 is 13 residues long. Germline CDR1 SQVTM, CDR2 ANQGSEA. V dropped 4 bases and J dropped 9 bases, with 16 bases sitting between them. CDR3: CSVVEARLGEQFF. CDR3 in DNA: TGCAGCGTTGTGGAGGCCAGACTTGGTGAGCAGTTCTTC.

On this clone: Other DNA sequences of this sample code for an identical CDR3. CDR3 bases: TGTGCCAGCAGCCTCGGCACAGATACGCAGTATTTT. It encodes CASSLGTDTQYF. The chain links TRBV7-2 to TRBJ2-3; no clear D. V gave up 5 bases and J gave up 1 base, with 4 bases separating them. Germline V gene sequence: CDR1 SGHTA, CDR2 FQGNSA. The CDR3 contains 12 residues.

This clone has only a few counts. The chain couples TRBV30 to TRBJ2-1; unclear D gene. CDR1 GTSNPN and CDR2 SVGIG come from the germline V gene (reference sequence). This CDR3 spans 13 amino acids. Trimming took 0 bases from V and 9 from J, leaving 12 bases between them. CDR3 protein: CAWSVRQALEQFF. CDR3 DNA sequence: TGTGCCTGGAGTGTACGGCAAGCTCTTGAGCAGTTCTTC.

This clone has only a few counts. The chain joins TRBV5-4 to TRBJ2-5, with unresolved D. Trimming pared 0 bases from V and 1 base from J, leaving 7 bases between. This CDR3 region has 14 residues. CDR1 and CDR2 (germline): SGHNT, YYREEE (reference sequence). CDR3 coding DNA: TGTGCCAGCAGCTTGGCCACAAGCCAAGAGACCCAGTACTTC. Amino acids: CASSLATSQETQYF.

The chain employs TRBV7-6 and TRBJ1-2, with unresolved D. Germline lookup yields CDR1 SGHVS and CDR2 FNYEAQ. The CDR3 loop spans 13 amino acids. V was clipped by 3 bases and J by 4 bases, with 9 bases between them. The CDR3 coding sequence is TGTGCCAGCAGCTTTCAAGGCAGCTATGGCTACACCTTC. As protein: CASSFQGSYGYTF. The whole variable domain, filled in from reference TRBV7-6 and TRBJ1-2, reads GAGVSQSPRYKVTKRGQDVALRCDPISGHVSLYWYRQALGQGPEFLTYFNYEAQQDKSGLPNDRFSAERPEGSISTLTIQRTEQRDSAMYRCASSFQGSYGYTFGSGTRLTVV.

This clone was observed a handful of times. This chain joins TRBV2 and TRBJ2-1; weak D call: TRBD2 (6 bases). The CDR3 runs to 15 residues. Germline CDR1 and CDR2: SNHLY and FYNNEI. Trimming removed 1 base from V and 11 bases from J, with 18 bases in between. CDR3 sequence reads: CASSEGVAAPRKQFF. The DNA for the CDR3 is TGTGCCAGCAGTGAAGGGGTAGCGGCCCCTCGGAAGCAGTTCTTC.

The CDR3 reads CASSLTTGDLYGYTF. In DNA, the CDR3 is TGCGCCAGCAGCCTTACGACAGGGGACCTCTATGGCTACACCTTC. The chain combines TRBV4-1 with TRBJ1-2; 8 bases fit TRBD1. This CDR3 is 15 amino acids long. Germline CDR1 and CDR2: MGHRA and YSYEKL. V lost 4 bases to trimming and J lost 4 bases; unmatched junction nucleotides: 8.

This clone was seen a handful of times. The rearrangement joins TRBV7-2 to TRBJ1-5; 9 bases match TRBD1. Germline V gene sequence: CDR1 SGHTA, CDR2 FQGNSA. J gave up 6 bases and V 6 bases, and 9 bases lay outside the gene matches. This CDR3 contains 15 residues. CDR3 loop: CASSPGTGSSQPQHF. CDR3 nucleotide sequence: TGTGCCAGCAGTCCCGGGACAGGGTCGAGTCAGCCCCAGCATTTT.

The chain employs TRBV14 and TRBJ2-1; no clear D. CDR1 and CDR2 (germline): SGHDN, FVKESK. V was trimmed by 2 bases and J by 1 base, leaving 9 bases between them. There are 15 residues in the CDR3. CDR3: CASSQTRPSYNEQFF. The CDR3 nucleotides are TGTGCCAGCAGCCAAACGCGGCCATCCTACAATGAGCAGTTCTTC.

V gene TRBV7-9 combines with J gene TRBJ2-1; D is possibly TRBD2 (6 bases). The CDR3 spans 12 residues. Germline V gene data show CDR1 as SEHNR and CDR2 as FQNEAQ (reference sequence). The ends were cut back, 6 bases at V and 6 bases at J, with 9 bases in the middle. DNA of the CDR3: TGTGCCAGCAGTAGACTAGTCAATGAGCAGTTCTTC. Protein: CASSRLVNEQFF.

In this sample, this clone turned up a few times. The chain is built from TRBV7-2 and TRBJ2-3, with TRBD2 matching over 9 bases. Germline V lookup: CDR1 SGHTA, CDR2 FQGNSA. Trimming at V came to 4 bases and at J to 0 bases, leaving 2 bases not matched to a gene. The CDR3 runs 15 residues. CDR3 sequence: CASSSSGVSTDTQYF. The CDR3 DNA follows: TGTGCCAGCAGCTCTAGCGGGGTTAGCACAGATACGCAGTATTTT. The entire variable domain, with the rest obtained from reference TRBV7-2 and TRBJ2-3, is as follows: GAGVSQSPSNKVTEKGKDVELRCDPISGHTALYWYRQSLGQGLEFLIYFQGNSAPDKSGLPSDRFSAERTGGSVSTLTIQRTQQEDSAVYLCASSSSGVSTDTQYFGPGTRLTVL.

The rearrangement joins TRBV6-4 to TRBJ1-1; D uncertain. This CDR3 is built from 13 residues. V was pared by 5 bases and J by 1 base, with 8 bases between. Germline-derived CDR1 and CDR2 are MRHNA and SNTAGT. The CDR3 nucleotides are TGTGCCAGCAGTACCAGAGAGAACACTGAAGCTTTCTTT. Its translation is CASSTRENTEAFF.

In its sample, this clone was seen a few times. The CDR3 loop is CASSLTGRADGELFF. The CDR3 DNA is TGCGCCAGCAGCTTGACCGGGAGGGCCGACGGGGAGCTGTTTTTT. The chain carries TRBV5-1 and TRBJ2-2; 8 positions agree with TRBD2. Germline loops: CDR1 SGHRS, CDR2 YFSETQ. This CDR3 has 15 amino acids. The ends lost 1 base at V and 7 bases at J; junction bases unmatched: 6.

This clone was recorded a few times. The CDR3 here is CASSLVRVSVYEQYF. CDR3 nucleotide sequence: TGTGCCAGCAGCTTAGTGCGGGTTTCAGTCTACGAGCAGTACTTC. This chain links TRBV11-2 with TRBJ2-7, with D possibly being TRBD2 (5 bases). V was shortened by 1 base and J by 3 bases, with 13 bases between the two germline ends. CDR1 and CDR2 from the germline V gene are SGHAT and FQNNGV. The length of the CDR3 is 15 residues.

V usage is TRBV5-1 and J usage is TRBJ2-3, with D possibly called TRBD1 or TRBD2 (6 bases each). The CDR3 extends over 14 amino acids. Per germline, CDR1 SGHRS and CDR2 YFSETQ. Trimming removed 6 bases at V and 4 bases at J, with 15 bases between. In nucleotides, the CDR3 is TGCGCCAGCACGGAGGGACACTTGGCAGATACGCAGTATTTT. This gives the protein CASTEGHLADTQYF.